This note documents a single TCR beta chain sequence. What it recognizes is unknown. PCR used 60 Vbeta primers and 13 Jbeta primers. Sequencing used immunoSEQ multiplex PCR; TCRdb keeps in-frame clones, though not all of them. Seen here are some 120,000 clones, around two thirds observed once, and the top ten hold approximately 1.9%. The source of the sample is a study of cytomegalovirus exposure and HLA in healthy donors. The study, taken as a whole, reports: Data from an earlier analysis indicated that most TCR beta V segments were productive either about 87% or about 30% of the time. Most TCR sequences showed up rarely, but some public TCRs showed up in many donors. Among donors in an Asian-associated ancestry cluster, a later analysis reportedly found fewer N-insertions than the approximately 700-donor mean. In all likelihood, a cluster of highly shared sequence variants was a sequencing artifact.

There are 16 residues in the CDR3. CDR1 and CDR2 (germline): LNHDA, SQIVND (reference sequence). Trimming cost V 4 bases and J 3 bases; bases outside gene matches: 9. J is TRBJ1-2 and V is TRBV19, with 9 bases fitting TRBD1. The clonotype comes from a human donor in good health. The sequenced sample was PBMCs. The CDR3 loop is CASSTRDRADYYGYTF. In DNA form, the CDR3 reads TGTGCCAGTAGTACCCGGGACAGGGCAGACTACTATGGCTACACCTTC.